This entry lists 27 T cell receptor beta chains sequenced from one sample in a study of CD8 T cells in Susac syndrome (dated by TCRdb to the late 2010s). Library preparation was by the immunoSEQ multiplex PCR assay. RNA was extracted using the RNeasy kit, and roughly 0.5 to 1 ug of the RNA was reverse transcribed with random hexamers. The public reads were reprocessed in TCRdb via fastp at Q25 and MiXCR, keeping in-frame beta chains. A single entry per CDR3 protein holds the most common genes and DNA from its merged rows. Across this sample there are 40,000 to 55,000 distinct CDR3 sequences, with 80% to 95% seen only once. Around 0.45% of the sample is in the top ten clones. Sequenced sample: CD8+ T cells from PBMCs. These receptors originate from a human donor in good health.

The CDR3: CASSMGQDSYEQYF. The CDR3 DNA sequence: TGTGCCAGTAGTATGGGACAGGACTCCTACGAGCAGTACTTC. V gene TRBV19 combines with J gene TRBJ2-7; 8 bases line up with TRBD1. The V gene end was trimmed by 3 bases and the J gene end by 0 bases; junction bases not matched to a gene: 1. The CDR3 is 14 residues long. CDR1 and CDR2 (germline): LNHDA, SQIVND (reference sequence).

The chain has TRBV4-3 and TRBJ2-1; D gene ambiguous. The V end lost 4 bases, the J end lost 5 bases, and 9 bases lay between the germline ends. The germline V gene has CDR1 LGHNA and CDR2 YSLEER. The CDR3 sequence is 13 residues long. The CDR3 here is CASSLSTHNEQFF. CDR3 in DNA: TGCGCCAGCAGCCTAAGCACTCACAATGAGCAGTTCTTC.

Worth noting for this clonotype: One junction end does not reproduce the germline sequence, and a read error may be involved. This chain uses TRBV7-9 with TRBJ1-1; TRBD1 aligns across 7 bases. The CDR3 totals 11 residues. Germline V gene sequence: CDR1 SEHNR, CDR2 FQNEAQ (reference sequence). CDR3: CASSPQGEAFF. The CDR3 nucleotides are TGTGCCAGCAGCCCCCAGGGGGAAGCCTTCTTT.

The CDR3 nucleotides read TGTGCCAGTAGTATCGGAGTCTCTGGAAACACCATATATTTT. As protein: CASSIGVSGNTIYF. The V call is TRBV19, the J call TRBJ1-3; D not resolved. The V and J ends lost 3 bases and 0 bases respectively, with 6 bases between them. Germline V gene data show CDR1 as LNHDA and CDR2 as SQIVND (reference sequence). CDR3 size: 14 residues.

V is TRBV11-2 and J is TRBJ2-7; possibly TRBD1 for D (5 bases). The CDR3 has 12 residues. Germline V gene data show CDR1 as SGHAT and CDR2 as FQNNGV. V lost 7 bases to trimming and J lost 7 bases, with 14 bases between them. CDR3 sequence reads: CASTLIKGEQYF. CDR3 nucleotide sequence: TGTGCCAGCACGCTAATTAAGGGGGAGCAGTACTTC.

The chain uses TRBV19 and TRBJ2-3; 10 positions match TRBD2. V was clipped by 9 bases and J by 7 bases; unmatched bases: 10. Germline CDR1 reads LNHDA; CDR2 reads SQIVND (reference sequence). The CDR3 covers 14 residues. CDR3 in DNA: TGTGCCAGCAGTCTAGCGGGAGATATTAATACGCAGTATTTT. It codes for CASSLAGDINTQYF.

The chain couples TRBV27 to TRBJ2-3, with 8 bases lining up with TRBD1. This CDR3 has 15 residues. Germline CDR1 reads MNHEY; CDR2 reads SMNVEV (reference sequence). The V and J ends lost 8 bases and 2 bases, in that order; junction bases with no gene match: 9. In nucleotides, the CDR3 is TGTGCCAGCTGGCCGGACAGGGTGACCACAGATACGCAGTATTTT. Amino acid sequence: CASWPDRVTTDTQYF.

The chain employs TRBV4-1 and TRBJ1-1; TRBD1 matches 8 bases. CDR3 size: 15 residues. Trimming took 2 bases from V and 6 from J; bases not matched to a gene: 8. Germline values: CDR1 MGHRA, CDR2 YSYEKL. DNA for the CDR3: TGCGCCAGCAGCCAATCACAGGGGGATCGCGCTGAAGCTTTCTTT. It codes for CASSQSQGDRAEAFF.

The gene calls are TRBV3-1 and TRBJ1-2, with D possibly matching TRBD1 (5 bases). Germline-derived CDR1 and CDR2 are LGHDT and YNNKEL (reference sequence). The CDR3 has 15 amino acids. Trimming took off 0 bases at V and 4 bases at J, with 12 bases between the two ends. CDR3 protein: CASSQEGGAIYGYTF. The CDR3 DNA reads TGTGCCAGCAGCCAAGAGGGTGGGGCTATCTATGGCTACACCTTC. Full variable domain (missing parts from reference TRBV3-1 and TRBJ1-2): DTAVSQTPKYLVTQMGNDKSIKCEQNLGHDTMYWYKQDSKKFLKIMFSYNNKELIINETVPNRFSPKSPDKAHLNLHINSLELGDSAVYFCASSQEGGAIYGYTFGSGTRLTVV.

This CDR3 is CASSPGTSGLNEQFF. In DNA form, the CDR3 reads TGTGCCAGCAGCCCCGGGACTAGCGGGCTTAATGAGCAGTTCTTC. V is TRBV7-6 and J is TRBJ2-1, with 12 positions matching TRBD2. Germline V lookup: CDR1 SGHVS, CDR2 FNYEAQ. The V and J ends lost 5 bases and 7 bases, in that order; junction bases with no gene match: 6. This CDR3 comprises 15 residues.

V and J are TRBV4-3 and TRBJ1-5; 7 bases are a match to TRBD1. V trimming: 0 bases; J trimming: 6 bases; junction bases outside the gene matches: 8. In germline, CDR1 is LGHNA, CDR2 YSLEER. The CDR3 loop spans 16 amino acids. The CDR3 loop reads CASSQDYRGLSQPQHF. CDR3 nucleotide sequence: TGCGCCAGCAGCCAAGATTACAGGGGCCTGAGTCAGCCCCAGCATTTT.

This chain connects TRBV7-9 to TRBJ2-1; D possibly corresponds to TRBD1 (6 bases). The CDR3 is 14 residues long. Germline values: CDR1 SEHNR, CDR2 FQNEAQ (reference sequence). V was pared by 4 bases and J by 6 bases, with 13 bases between. Here the CDR3 DNA reads TGTGCCAGCAGCTCGCCCGGGACAATCAATGAGCAGTTCTTC. Residues: CASSSPGTINEQFF.

This clonotype was observed a single time. This chain joins TRBV7-8 and TRBJ2-7, with 9 bases lining up with TRBD2. The germline V gene has CDR1 SGHVS and CDR2 FQNEAQ. With 0 bases clipped from V and 3 bases from J, the junction kept 6 bases outside the gene matches. The CDR3 length is 16 residues. CDR3 bases: TGTGCCAGCAGCTTAGCCAGCGGACTAGCGCGCTACGAGCAGTACTTC. Encoded protein: CASSLASGLARYEQYF.

The V call is TRBV5-1, the J call TRBJ1-1; D ambiguous. The V and J ends lost 0 bases and 1 base respectively, with 10 bases between them. Germline V gene data show CDR1 as SGHRS and CDR2 as YFSETQ. The CDR3 runs 15 residues. The CDR3 reads CASSLVALGNTEAFF. CDR3 DNA: TGCGCCAGCAGCTTGGTCGCCCTAGGGAACACTGAAGCTTTCTTT.

V and J are TRBV11-2 and TRBJ2-3; D is ambiguous. Germline assignment: CDR1 SGHAT and CDR2 FQNNGV. This CDR3 spans 11 amino acids. V dropped 5 bases and J dropped 3 bases, with 3 bases sitting between them. CDR3 coding DNA: TGTGCCAGCAGCCCTACAGATACGCAGTATTTT. Its translation is CASSPTDTQYF.

This clonotype was observed a few times. The V gene is TRBV4-3, the J gene TRBJ2-7; 9 bases are a match to TRBD1. V trimming: 1 base; J trimming: 0 bases; junction bases outside the gene matches: 4. This CDR3 has 16 amino acids. Germline CDR1 LGHNA, CDR2 YSLEER. The CDR3 reads CASSQGRDRASYEQYF. CDR3 sequence (DNA): TGCGCCAGCAGCCAAGGCCGGGACAGGGCCTCCTACGAGCAGTACTTC.

The chain joins TRBV19 to TRBJ2-7; TRBD2 matches 11 bases. The length of the CDR3 is 20 residues. Losses at the gene ends were 3 bases for V and 0 bases for J; bases not matched to a gene: 16. In germline, CDR1 is LNHDA, CDR2 SQIVND (reference sequence). Here the CDR3 DNA reads TGTGCCAGTAGTATGGGACTCTCAGGATGGGGACTAGCGGACTCCTACGAGCAGTACTTC. Translated, it gives CASSMGLSGWGLADSYEQYF. The full variable domain, rest sourced from reference TRBV19 and TRBJ2-7, is DGGITQSPKYLFRKEGQNVTLSCEQNLNHDAMYWYRQDPGQGLRLIYYSQIVNDFQKGDIAEGYSVSREKKESFPLTVTSAQKNPTAFYLCASSMGLSGWGLADSYEQYFGPGTRLTVT.

V gene TRBV9 combines with J gene TRBJ1-5, with 7 bases matching TRBD1. V trimming: 0 bases; J trimming: 6 bases; junction bases outside the gene matches: 6. Per germline, CDR1 SGDLS and CDR2 YYNGEE. The CDR3 length is 15 residues. CDR3 amino acids: CASSVEGASSQPQHF. The CDR3 coding sequence is TGTGCCAGCAGCGTAGAGGGGGCATCGAGTCAGCCCCAGCATTTT. The full variable domain, with the rest looked up from reference TRBV9 and TRBJ1-5, is DSGVTQTPKHLITATGQRVTLRCSPRSGDLSVYWYQQSLDQGLQFLIQYYNGEERAKGNILERFSAQQFPDLHSELNLSSLELGDSALYFCASSVEGASSQPQHFGDGTRLSIL.

The V call is TRBV3-1, the J call TRBJ2-4; possible D gene TRBD1, 5 bases. The CDR3 runs 13 residues. Trimming took off 1 base at V and 8 bases at J, with 9 bases between the two ends. Germline values: CDR1 LGHDT, CDR2 YNNKEL (reference sequence). The CDR3 loop reads CASSQGRGHIQYF. CDR3 DNA: TGTGCCAGCAGCCAAGGAAGGGGTCACATTCAGTACTTC.

This sequence joins TRBV7-6 and TRBJ2-7, with a tentative D call TRBD1 (5 bases). The CDR3 is made up of 14 amino acids. The germline V gene has CDR1 SGHVS and CDR2 FNYEAQ. Deletions cut 1 base from V and 4 bases from J, with 11 bases between. The CDR3 region has the DNA TGTGCCAGCAGCTTAGGGGGCCAGGGATACGAGCAGTACTTC. This codes for CASSLGGQGYEQYF.

The chain's CDR3 is CASKVAETSTDTQYF. Here the CDR3 DNA reads TGTGCCAGCAAGGTAGCGGAAACTAGCACAGATACGCAGTATTTT. The chain is built from TRBV6-6 and TRBJ2-3; D is perhaps TRBD2 (6 bases). V lost 7 bases to trimming and J lost 0 bases, with 14 bases between them. This CDR3 region has 15 residues. Per the germline V gene, CDR1 is MNHNY and CDR2 is SVGAGI (reference sequence).

DNA of the CDR3: TGTGCCAGCAGTCCCGGGACAGGAGACATAAAAAACATTCAGTACTTC. Its translation is CASSPGTGDIKNIQYF. The chain joins TRBV12-3 or TRBV12-4 to TRBJ2-4, with TRBD1 identical over 8 bases. The junction had 10 bases not matched to a gene; V was cut back by 5 bases and J by 4 bases. The CDR3 extends over 16 amino acids.

The chain employs TRBV4-1 and TRBJ2-7; D perhaps matches TRBD2 (6 bases). Germline loops: CDR1 MGHRA, CDR2 YSYEKL. The CDR3 is 13 residues long. Trimming removed 1 base from V and 6 bases from J, with 10 bases in between. CDR3 coding DNA: TGCGCCAGCAGCCAAGGCCAGGGAGGCGAGCAGTACTTC. It yields the protein CASSQGQGGEQYF.

Here the CDR3 reads CSVEAASGKGDYEQYF. The CDR3 DNA is TGCAGCGTTGAAGCGGCTAGCGGGAAGGGGGACTACGAGCAGTACTTC. The V and J genes are TRBV29-1 and TRBJ2-7; 9 bases align to TRBD2. CDR1 and CDR2 (germline): SQVTM, ANQGSEA. Trimming cost V 1 base and J 3 bases; bases outside gene matches: 10. This CDR3 spans 16 amino acids.

The chain is built from TRBV2 and TRBJ2-1; D remains unclear. The ends were cut back, 4 bases at V and 0 bases at J, with 7 bases in the middle. This CDR3 spans 14 amino acids. Germline V gene data show CDR1 as SNHLY and CDR2 as FYNNEI. In DNA, the CDR3 is TGTGCCAGCAGTGGGTGGGACTCCTACAATGAGCAGTTCTTC. This translates into CASSGWDSYNEQFF.

Remarks on this clonotype: Likely a read error: the CDR3 ends without its conserved phenylalanine or tryptophan. The rearrangement uses TRBV5-1 and TRBJ1-1, with a weak D call TRBD1 (6 bases). The V gene's germline CDR1 is SGHRS and CDR2 YFSETQ. The CDR3 spans 15 residues. Deletions cut 0 bases from V and 6 bases from J, with 15 bases between. The CDR3 DNA reads as TGCGCCAGCAGCTTGGGATTACAGGGTAAAGCTGAAGCTTTCCTT. Protein sequence: CASSLGLQGKAEAFL.

The genes are TRBV29-1 and TRBJ2-1; 12 bases align to TRBD2. Trimming at V came to 3 bases and at J to 2 bases, leaving 5 bases not matched to a gene. The CDR3 contains 16 residues. CDR1 and CDR2 (germline): SQVTM, ANQGSEA. CDR3 sequence (DNA): TGCAGCGTTGATGGGACTAGCGGGCTCCCCTACAATGAGCAGTTCTTC. Protein: CSVDGTSGLPYNEQFF.